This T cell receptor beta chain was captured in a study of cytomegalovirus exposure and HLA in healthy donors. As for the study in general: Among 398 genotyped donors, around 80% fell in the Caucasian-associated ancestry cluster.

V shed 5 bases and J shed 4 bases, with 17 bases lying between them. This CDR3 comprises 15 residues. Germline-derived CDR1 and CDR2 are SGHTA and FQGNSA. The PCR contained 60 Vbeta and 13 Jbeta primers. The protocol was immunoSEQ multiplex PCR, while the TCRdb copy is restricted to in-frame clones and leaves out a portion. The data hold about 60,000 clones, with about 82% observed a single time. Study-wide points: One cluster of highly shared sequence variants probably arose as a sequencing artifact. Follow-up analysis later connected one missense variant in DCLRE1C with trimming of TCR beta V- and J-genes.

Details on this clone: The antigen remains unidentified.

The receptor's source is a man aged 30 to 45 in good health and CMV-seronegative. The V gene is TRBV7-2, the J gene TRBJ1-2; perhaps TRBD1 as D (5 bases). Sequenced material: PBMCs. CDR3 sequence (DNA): TGTGCCAGCAGCCTAGGGGCCAGGGTTCTCTATGGCTACACCTTC. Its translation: CASSLGARVLYGYTF.